This T cell receptor (beta chain) was sequenced for a study of human CD8 memory T cell subsets. This CDR3 has 14 residues. Germline V gene data show CDR1 as MNHEY and CDR2 as SVGAGI. UMI-labeled 5' RACE was the method by which TCR beta libraries were made. TCRdb re-analyzed the 5' RACE reads; it lists each CDR3 protein once, without DNA. The sample's table shows approximately 9,900 distinct CDR3 sequences. Sequencing was performed on CD8+ T cells from PBMCs. The chain is built from TRBV6-5 and TRBJ2-1; TCRdb indicates TRBD2, and absent DNA this call remains unverified. This sequence was found in a human donor in good health. CDR3 residues: CASSYGEGSDEQFF.